Below, one TCR beta chain is given with its context. Its antigen is not identified. These data belong to a study of OX40 agonist ivuxolimab in advanced cancers. Study summary: Clinicians treated patients with ivuxolimab, an agonistic anti-OX40 (CD134) antibody.

The protocol was immunoSEQ multiplex PCR, while the TCRdb copy is restricted to in-frame clones and leaves out a portion. The sample has about 58,000 clones; roughly 77% are singletons. CDR1 is SGHRS and CDR2 is YFSETQ in the germline V gene. The CDR3 consists of 14 residues. With 5 bases removed from V and 4 bases from J, the gap between germline ends came to 12 bases. Overall study findings and caveats: With doses of 0.1 to 3.0 mg/kg, CD4+ and CD8+ blood T cells had undergone clonal expansion by week 6. The work left the antigen specificity of expanded peripheral T cells undetermined. Some nonresponders also had low normalized T-cell clonal expansion.

The chain is built from TRBV5-1 and TRBJ2-2, with D possibly called TRBD1 or TRBD2 (6 bases each). The sequence derives from an adult with an advanced solid tumor such as melanoma, head and neck, liver or kidney cancer. This material consisted of CD4+ or CD8+ T cells sorted from blood, taken in a trial of the OX40 agonist ivuxolimab. The CDR3 coding sequence is TGCGCCAGCAGGACGGGGGCAAGCACCGGGGAGCTGTTTTTT. Protein sequence: CASRTGASTGELFF.